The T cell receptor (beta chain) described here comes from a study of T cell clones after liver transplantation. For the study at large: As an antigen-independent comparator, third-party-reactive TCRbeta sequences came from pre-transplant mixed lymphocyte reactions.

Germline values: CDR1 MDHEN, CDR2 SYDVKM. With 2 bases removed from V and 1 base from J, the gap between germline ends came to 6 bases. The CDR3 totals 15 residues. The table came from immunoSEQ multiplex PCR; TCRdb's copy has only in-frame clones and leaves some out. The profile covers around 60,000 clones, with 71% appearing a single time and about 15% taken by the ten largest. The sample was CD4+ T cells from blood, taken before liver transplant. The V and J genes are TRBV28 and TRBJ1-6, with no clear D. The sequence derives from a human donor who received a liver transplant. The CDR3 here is CASSLGQSYNSPLHF. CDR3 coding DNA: TGTGCCAGCAGTTTAGGGCAGTCCTATAATTCACCCCTCCACTTT.